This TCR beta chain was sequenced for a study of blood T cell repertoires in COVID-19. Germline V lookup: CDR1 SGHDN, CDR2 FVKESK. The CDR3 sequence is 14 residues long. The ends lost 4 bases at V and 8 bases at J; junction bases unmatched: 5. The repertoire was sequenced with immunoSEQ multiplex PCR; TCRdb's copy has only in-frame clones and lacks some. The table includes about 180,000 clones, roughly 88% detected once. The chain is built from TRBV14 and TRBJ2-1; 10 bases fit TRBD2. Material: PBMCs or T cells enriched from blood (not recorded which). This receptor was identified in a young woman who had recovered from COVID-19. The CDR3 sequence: CASSLSGTSDEQFF. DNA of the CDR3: TGTGCCAGCAGCCTATCCGGGACTAGCGATGAGCAGTTCTTC.